A selection of T cell receptor beta chains follows, all from one sample in a study of CD8+CD57+ T cells in acquired aplastic anemia. Using its own MiXCR run on the reads, TCRdb lists one record per CDR3 protein. The table lists around 170,000 distinct CDR3 sequences, about 47% of them singletons. The sequencing sample was made of sorted CD4+, CD8+, or CD8+CD57+ T cells (not recorded which) from PBMCs. The receptors were sampled from a human donor in good health. CDR3s include the opening cysteine and the closing phenylalanine or tryptophan. Each record gives: V gene, CDR3 length, D gene, J gene, clone size, CDR3 DNA, CDR3 protein. A D gene is named only where the DNA matches it firmly. Only part of the rows carry a size: once, few, many, or a class if the clone is expanded.

V gene: TRBV10-3; CDR3 length: 16; D gene: TRBD2; J gene: TRBJ2-1; clone size: many; CDR3 DNA: TGTGCCATCAGTGAGTCGCTGGCGGGAGGGGTGAATGAGCAGTTCTTC; CDR3 protein: CAISESLAGGVNEQFF
V gene: TRBV2; CDR3 length: 14; D gene: .; J gene: TRBJ1-5; clone size: .; CDR3 DNA: TGTGCCAGCAGTGAGGGCAGCAGCAATCAGCCCCAGCATTTT; CDR3 protein: CASSEGSSNQPQHF
V gene: TRBV29-1; CDR3 length: 17; D gene: TRBD1; J gene: TRBJ2-6; clone size: .; CDR3 DNA: TGCAGCGTTCGCTGGGGGGGACAGGGCTCTGGGGCCAACGTCCTGACTTTC; CDR3 protein: CSVRWGGQGSGANVLTF
V gene: TRBV2; CDR3 length: 13; D gene: .; J gene: TRBJ2-7; clone size: few; CDR3 DNA: TGTGCCAGCAGTGACTCCAGGGGCCGGGAGCAGTACTTC; CDR3 protein: CASSDSRGREQYF
V gene: TRBV6-1; CDR3 length: 14; D gene: .; J gene: TRBJ1-5; clone size: many; CDR3 DNA: TGTGCCAGCAGCGGGTTTAGGGGTAATCAGCCCCAGCATTTT; CDR3 protein: CASSGFRGNQPQHF
V gene: TRBV7-9; CDR3 length: 12; D gene: .; J gene: TRBJ1-6; clone size: .; CDR3 DNA: TGTGCCAGCAGCTCAAACTATTCACCCCTCCACTTT; CDR3 protein: CASSSNYSPLHF
V gene: TRBV11-2; CDR3 length: 15; D gene: .; J gene: TRBJ2-5; clone size: many; CDR3 DNA: TGTGCCAGCAGCTTAGAGGCCAGGGTGAGAGAGACCCAGTACTTC; CDR3 protein: CASSLEARVRETQYF
V gene: TRBV2; CDR3 length: 15; D gene: TRBD1; J gene: TRBJ1-6; clone size: .; CDR3 DNA: TGTGCCAGCAGGGACGACAGGGGTCGGAATTCACCCCTCCACTTT; CDR3 protein: CASRDDRGRNSPLHF
V gene: TRBV27; CDR3 length: 14; D gene: .; J gene: TRBJ2-1; clone size: .; CDR3 DNA: TGTGCCAGCCCAGACTGGGACGAACACAATGAGCAGTTCTTC; CDR3 protein: CASPDWDEHNEQFF
V gene: TRBV5-1; CDR3 length: 17; D gene: TRBD2; J gene: TRBJ2-5; clone size: .; CDR3 DNA: TGCGCCAGCAGCTTGGCCGTAGCGGGGGGGCTGAGGGAGACCCAGTACTTC; CDR3 protein: CASSLAVAGGLRETQYF
V gene: TRBV20-1; CDR3 length: 16; D gene: .; J gene: TRBJ2-7; clone size: many; CDR3 DNA: TGCAGTGCTATCGGTCTAGCGAGTACCCTATCGAGGGAGCAGTACTTC; CDR3 protein: CSAIGLASTLSREQYF
V gene: TRBV20-1; CDR3 length: 13; D gene: .; J gene: TRBJ2-5; clone size: .; CDR3 DNA: TGCAGTGCTTATGACTACCGTGGGGAGACCCAGTACTTC; CDR3 protein: CSAYDYRGETQYF
V gene: TRBV5-4; CDR3 length: 17; D gene: .; J gene: TRBJ2-7; clone size: .; CDR3 DNA: TGTGCCAGCAGCTTCCTTTCCGGGACCCTGAGCTCCTACGAGCAGTACTTC; CDR3 protein: CASSFLSGTLSSYEQYF
V gene: TRBV7-8; CDR3 length: 11; D gene: .; J gene: TRBJ1-6; clone size: .; CDR3 DNA: TGTGCCAGCAGCTTAGACAGTCTCCTCCACTTT; CDR3 protein: CASSLDSLLHF
V gene: TRBV2; CDR3 length: 14; D gene: .; J gene: TRBJ2-5; clone size: .; CDR3 DNA: TGTGCCAGCAGTGATACTAGCTGGGTAGAGACCCAGTACTTC; CDR3 protein: CASSDTSWVETQYF
V gene: TRBV14; CDR3 length: 16; D gene: TRBD2; J gene: TRBJ2-3; clone size: .; CDR3 DNA: TGTGCCAGCAGCCAGCTAGCGGGAGTGGGACCAGATACGCAGTATTTT; CDR3 protein: CASSQLAGVGPDTQYF
V gene: TRBV9; CDR3 length: 16; D gene: TRBD2; J gene: TRBJ2-2; clone size: .; CDR3 DNA: TGTGCCAGCAGCTCCACTCGCACTAGCGGATGGGGGGAGCTGTTTTTT; CDR3 protein: CASSSTRTSGWGELFF
V gene: TRBV5-1; CDR3 length: 13; D gene: .; J gene: TRBJ2-5; clone size: .; CDR3 DNA: TGCGCCAGCAGCCACGTAAAGGGAGAGACCCAGTACTTC; CDR3 protein: CASSHVKGETQYF